These 11 T cell receptor beta chains share one sample of origin, sequenced in a study of vaccination and CD4 T cells after COVID-19. No antigen is known for these receptors. The Oncomine TCR Beta short-read assay was what sequenced the DNA obtained from cultured CD4+ T cells. Each CDR3 protein gets one entry after TCRdb re-called the PCR reads with MiXCR. The sample contains thousands of distinct CDR3 sequences, 25% to 35% of which appear only once. The treatment denotes: approximately nine-day PBMC culture with coronavirus spike peptide pools or control peptides (ViraFEST assay). Samples of CD4+ T cells were obtained from the unexposed donor before the COVID-19 pandemic (2011-2018). Sequencing was carried out using CD4+ T cells from blood, cultured in vitro. These receptor sequences come from a human donor in good health.

This sequence joins TRBV25-1 and TRBJ1-1; possible D gene TRBD1, 5 bases. Germline CDR1 MGHDK, CDR2 SYGVNS. There are 13 residues in the CDR3. Trimming cost V 7 bases and J 8 bases, with 17 bases left between them. This CDR3 is CASTRMGLNEAFF. The CDR3 nucleotides are TGTGCCAGCACCCGAATGGGACTCAACGAAGCTTTCTTT.

This clonotype was detected only a few times. The CDR3 reads CASSTTRLRNEQFF. The CDR3 coding sequence is TGTGCCAGCAGTACAACGAGGCTACGCAATGAGCAGTTCTTC. This chain connects TRBV6-1 to TRBJ2-1; D gene uncertain. This CDR3 comprises 14 residues. Per the germline V gene, CDR1 is MNHNS and CDR2 is SASEGT. The V end was cut by 5 bases, the J end by 6 bases, with 14 bases between.

The chain has TRBV6-5 and TRBJ2-3; D gene unclear. Germline-derived CDR1 and CDR2 are MNHEY and SVGAGI. This CDR3 comprises 14 residues. Trimming removed 0 bases from V and 2 bases from J, with 6 bases in between. The CDR3 sequence: CASSYSRVTDTQYF. Here the CDR3 DNA reads TGTGCCAGCAGTTACTCCAGAGTCACAGATACGCAGTATTTT.

This clonotype turned up a few times. The gene calls are TRBV29-1 and TRBJ2-5; 8 bases are shared with TRBD2. CDR1 SQVTM and CDR2 ANQGSEA come from the germline V gene. V shed 8 bases, J shed 5 bases, and the junction held 7 bases outside the gene matches. The CDR3 extends over 12 amino acids. CDR3: CSTGGAAETQYF. The CDR3 nucleotides are TGCAGCACCGGGGGGGCCGCGGAGACCCAGTACTTC.

The chain couples TRBV30 to TRBJ2-7, with TRBD1 matching over 7 bases. V trimming: 3 bases; J trimming: 3 bases; junction bases outside the gene matches: 11. CDR3 length: 15 amino acids. The germline V gene has CDR1 GTSNPN and CDR2 SVGIG (reference sequence). CDR3 region: CAWRHLSDRRYEQYF. The CDR3 DNA follows: TGTGCCTGGAGACACCTATCGGACAGGCGCTACGAGCAGTACTTC.

The chain joins TRBV7-2 to TRBJ1-2; 12 bases agree with TRBD1. The CDR3 is 14 amino acids. CDR1 SGHTA and CDR2 FQGNSA come from the germline V gene. Trimming at V came to 4 bases and at J to 6 bases, leaving 3 bases not matched to a gene. The CDR3 nucleotides are TGTGCCAGCAGCTGGGGGACAGGGGGCCATGGCTACACCTTC. It specifies CASSWGTGGHGYTF.

This clonotype was detected only a few times. V usage is TRBV5-8 and J usage is TRBJ1-1; no firm D call. V was trimmed by 0 bases and J by 3 bases, leaving 9 bases between them. Germline V CDR1 and CDR2: SGHTS, YDEGEE. CDR3 size: 14 residues. The CDR3 reads CASSLDGKYTEAFF. CDR3 DNA sequence: TGTGCCAGCAGCTTGGACGGAAAGTACACTGAAGCTTTCTTT.

This chain joins TRBV6-4 and TRBJ2-7; D not certain. The V end was cut by 2 bases, the J end by 4 bases, with 6 bases between. This CDR3 spans 12 amino acids. CDR1 MRHNA and CDR2 SNTAGT come from the germline V gene. CDR3 DNA sequence: TGTGCCAGCAGTGACCGGAGATACGAGCAGTACTTC. It specifies CASSDRRYEQYF.

This clonotype has only one observation. This chain links TRBV3-1 with TRBJ1-2; D possibly corresponds to TRBD1 (5 bases). The CDR3 is 12 residues long. The germline CDR1 and CDR2 sequences are LGHDT and YNNKEL (reference sequence). Trimming cost V 3 bases and J 8 bases, with 10 bases left between them. This chain's CDR3 is CASSHEGSGYTF. The CDR3 region has the DNA TGTGCCAGCAGCCACGAGGGGTCCGGCTACACCTTC.

Judged by abundance, this clonotype is medium-sized (0.01 to 0.1%). V gene TRBV7-9 combines with J gene TRBJ1-2; TRBD1 aligns across 8 bases. The ends lost 6 bases at V and 5 bases at J; junction bases unmatched: 5. The CDR3 sequence is 13 residues long. Germline V gives CDR1 SEHNR, CDR2 FQNEAQ (reference sequence). The DNA for the CDR3 is TGTGCCAGCAGGGGACAGGCCCCTTATGGCTACACCTTC. This sequence encodes CASRGQAPYGYTF.

By share of the sample, this clonotype is medium-sized. The chain has TRBV27 and TRBJ2-7, with 7 positions matching TRBD1. CDR1 and CDR2 from the germline V gene are MNHEY and SMNVEV (reference sequence). The trim removed 8 bases at V and 3 bases at J, leaving 10 bases unmatched. The CDR3 consists of 14 residues. The CDR3 DNA reads as TGTGCCAGCCACCCTTGGGACAGCTTCTACGAGCAGTACTTC. Protein: CASHPWDSFYEQYF.